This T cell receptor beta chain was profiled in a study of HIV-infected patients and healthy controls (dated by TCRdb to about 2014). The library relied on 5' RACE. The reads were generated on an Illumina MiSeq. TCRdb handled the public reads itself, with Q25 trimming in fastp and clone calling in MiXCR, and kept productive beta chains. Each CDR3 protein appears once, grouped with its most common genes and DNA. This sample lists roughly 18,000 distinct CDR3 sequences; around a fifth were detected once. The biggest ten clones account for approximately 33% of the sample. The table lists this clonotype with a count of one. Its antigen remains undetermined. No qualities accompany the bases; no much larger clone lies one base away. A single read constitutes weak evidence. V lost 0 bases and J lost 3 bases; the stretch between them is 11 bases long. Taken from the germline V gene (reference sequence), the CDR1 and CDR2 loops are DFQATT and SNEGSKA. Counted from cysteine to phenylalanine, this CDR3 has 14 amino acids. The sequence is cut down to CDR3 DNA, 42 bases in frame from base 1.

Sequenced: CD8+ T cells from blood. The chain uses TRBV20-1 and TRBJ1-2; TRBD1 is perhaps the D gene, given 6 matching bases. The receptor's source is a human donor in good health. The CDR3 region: CSARDPGVDYGYTF. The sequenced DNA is TGCAGTGCTAGAGACCCAGGGGTGGACTATGGCTACACCTTC.